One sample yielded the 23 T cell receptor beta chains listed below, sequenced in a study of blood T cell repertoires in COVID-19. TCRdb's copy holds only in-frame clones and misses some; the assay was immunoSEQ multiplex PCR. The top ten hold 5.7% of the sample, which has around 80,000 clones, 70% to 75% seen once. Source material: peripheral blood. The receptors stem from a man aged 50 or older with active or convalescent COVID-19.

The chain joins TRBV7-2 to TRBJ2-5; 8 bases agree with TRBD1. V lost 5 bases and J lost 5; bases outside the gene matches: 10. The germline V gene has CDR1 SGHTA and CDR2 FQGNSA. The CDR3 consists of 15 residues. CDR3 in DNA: TGTGCCAGCAGCCCAGGGGGCTCCCCCCGGGAGACCCAGTACTTC. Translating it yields CASSPGGSPRETQYF. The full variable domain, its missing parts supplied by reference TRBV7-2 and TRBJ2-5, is GAGVSQSPSNKVTEKGKDVELRCDPISGHTALYWYRQSLGQGLEFLIYFQGNSAPDKSGLPSDRFSAERTGGSVSTLTIQRTQQEDSAVYLCASSPGGSPRETQYFGPGTRLLVL.

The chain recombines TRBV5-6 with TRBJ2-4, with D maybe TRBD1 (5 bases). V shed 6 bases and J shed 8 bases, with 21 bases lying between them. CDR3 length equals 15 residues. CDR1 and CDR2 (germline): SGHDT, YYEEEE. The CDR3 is CASMKGAPNADIQYF. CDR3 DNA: TGTGCCAGCATGAAAGGGGCACCCAACGCGGACATTCAGTACTTC.

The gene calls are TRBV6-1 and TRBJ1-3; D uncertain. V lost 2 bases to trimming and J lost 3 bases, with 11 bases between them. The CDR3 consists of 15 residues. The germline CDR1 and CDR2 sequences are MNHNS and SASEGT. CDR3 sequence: CASSEKRALGNTIYF. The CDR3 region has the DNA TGTGCCAGCAGTGAAAAGCGGGCGCTTGGAAACACCATATATTTT.

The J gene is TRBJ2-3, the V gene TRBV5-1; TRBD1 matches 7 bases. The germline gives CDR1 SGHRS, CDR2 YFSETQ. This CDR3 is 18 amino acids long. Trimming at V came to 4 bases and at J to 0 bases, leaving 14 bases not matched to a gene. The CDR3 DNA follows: TGCGCCAGCAGCCCCGAGGGGGCGACAGGAGCTAGCACAGATACGCAGTATTTT. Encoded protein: CASSPEGATGASTDTQYF.

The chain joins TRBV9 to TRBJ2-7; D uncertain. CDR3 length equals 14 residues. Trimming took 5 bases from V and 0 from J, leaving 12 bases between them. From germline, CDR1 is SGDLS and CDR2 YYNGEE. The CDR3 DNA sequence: TGTGCCAGCAGTGCCTTGCGGAGCTCCTACGAGCAGTACTTC. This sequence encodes CASSALRSSYEQYF.

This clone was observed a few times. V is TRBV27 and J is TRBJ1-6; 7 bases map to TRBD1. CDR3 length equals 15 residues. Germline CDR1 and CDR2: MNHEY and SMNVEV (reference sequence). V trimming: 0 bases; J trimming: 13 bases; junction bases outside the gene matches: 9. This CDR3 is CASSLSGGDESPLHF. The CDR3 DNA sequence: TGTGCCAGCAGTTTATCAGGGGGCGATGAGTCTCCCCTCCACTTT.

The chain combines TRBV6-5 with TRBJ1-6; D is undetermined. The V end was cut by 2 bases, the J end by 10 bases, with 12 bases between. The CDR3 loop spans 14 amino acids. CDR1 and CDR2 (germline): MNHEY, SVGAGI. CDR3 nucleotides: TGTGCCAGCAGTTACCGAGGAGGGCGGTCACCCCTCCACTTT. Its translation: CASSYRGGRSPLHF.

The CDR3: CASSLGGSGRETQYF. CDR3 DNA sequence: TGTGCCAGCAGCTTGGGAGGGTCAGGGAGGGAGACCCAGTACTTC. This chain uses TRBV5-4 with TRBJ2-5, with TRBD2 as a possible D gene (6 bases). CDR3 length: 15 residues. From germline, CDR1 is SGHNT and CDR2 YYREEE (reference sequence). Trimming cost V 0 bases and J 5 bases, with 14 bases left between them. The whole variable domain, remainder taken from reference TRBV5-4 and TRBJ2-5, is ETGVTQSPTHLIKTRGQQVTLRCSSQSGHNTVSWYQQALGQGPQFIFQYYREEENGRGNFPPRFSGLQFPNYSSELNVNALELDDSALYLCASSLGGSGRETQYFGPGTRLLVL.

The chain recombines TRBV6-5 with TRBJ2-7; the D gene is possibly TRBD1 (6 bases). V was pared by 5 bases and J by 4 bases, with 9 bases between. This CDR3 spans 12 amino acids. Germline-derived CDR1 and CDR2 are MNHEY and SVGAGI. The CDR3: CASSLGQYEQYF. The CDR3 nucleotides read TGTGCCAGCAGTCTTGGACAGTACGAGCAGTACTTC.

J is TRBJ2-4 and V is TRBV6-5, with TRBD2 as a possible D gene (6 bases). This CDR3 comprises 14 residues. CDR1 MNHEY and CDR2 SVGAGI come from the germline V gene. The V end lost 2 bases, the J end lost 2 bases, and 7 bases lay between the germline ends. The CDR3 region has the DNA TGTGCCAGCAGTTACGCGGGGTCCAAAAACATTCAGTACTTC. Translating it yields CASSYAGSKNIQYF.

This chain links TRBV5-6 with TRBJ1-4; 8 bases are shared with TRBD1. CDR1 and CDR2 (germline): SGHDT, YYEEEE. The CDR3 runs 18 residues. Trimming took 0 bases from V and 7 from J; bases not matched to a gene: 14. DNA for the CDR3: TGTGCCAGCAGCTTGGTGGCCTTCCCAGGGGGCGACCCTGAAAAACTGTTTTTT. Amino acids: CASSLVAFPGGDPEKLFF.

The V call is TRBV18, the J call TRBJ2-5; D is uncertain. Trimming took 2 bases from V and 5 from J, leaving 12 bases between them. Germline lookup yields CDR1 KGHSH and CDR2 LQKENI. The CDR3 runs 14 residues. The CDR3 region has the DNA TGTGCCAGCTCACCAACTGGCGGCCCGGAGACCCAGTACTTC. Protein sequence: CASSPTGGPETQYF.

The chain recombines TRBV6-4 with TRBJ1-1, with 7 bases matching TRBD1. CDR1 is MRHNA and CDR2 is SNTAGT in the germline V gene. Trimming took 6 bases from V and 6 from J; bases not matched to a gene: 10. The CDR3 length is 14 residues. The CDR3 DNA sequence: TGTGCCAGCAGACCGCGACAGGGATTTGCTGAAGCTTTCTTT. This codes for CASRPRQGFAEAFF.

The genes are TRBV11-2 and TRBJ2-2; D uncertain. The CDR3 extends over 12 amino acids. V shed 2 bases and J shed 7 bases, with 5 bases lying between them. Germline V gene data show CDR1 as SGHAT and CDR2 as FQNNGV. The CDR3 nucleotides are TGTGCCAGCAGCTTAATCAGCGGGGAGCTGTTTTTT. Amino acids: CASSLISGELFF.

The CDR3 DNA is TGTGCCAGCAGTTCTCGGGATACTCAGTTCGGGGAGTACTTC. Translation gives CASSSRDTQFGEYF. This chain connects TRBV27 to TRBJ2-7; tentatively, D is TRBD2 (5 bases). This CDR3 comprises 14 residues. Deletions cut 4 bases from V and 11 bases from J, with 21 bases between. Germline V gene sequence: CDR1 MNHEY, CDR2 SMNVEV (reference sequence).

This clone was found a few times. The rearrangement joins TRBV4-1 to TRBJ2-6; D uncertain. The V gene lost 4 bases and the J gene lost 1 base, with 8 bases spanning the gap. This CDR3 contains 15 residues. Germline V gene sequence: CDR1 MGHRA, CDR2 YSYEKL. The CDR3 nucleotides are TGCGCCAGCAGCCTCCAGAATTCTGGGGCCAACGTCCTGACTTTC. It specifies CASSLQNSGANVLTF.

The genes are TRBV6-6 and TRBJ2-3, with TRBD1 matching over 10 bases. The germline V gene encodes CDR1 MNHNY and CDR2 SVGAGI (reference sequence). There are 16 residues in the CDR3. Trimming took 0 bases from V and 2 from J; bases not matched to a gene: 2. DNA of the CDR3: TGTGCCAGCAGTTACTCGGGGACAGGGGTCACAGATACGCAGTATTTT. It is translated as CASSYSGTGVTDTQYF.

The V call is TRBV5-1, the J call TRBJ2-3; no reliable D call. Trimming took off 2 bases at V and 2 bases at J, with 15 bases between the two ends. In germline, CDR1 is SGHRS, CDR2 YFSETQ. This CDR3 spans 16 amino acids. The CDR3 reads CASSFTRPLITDTQYF. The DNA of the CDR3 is TGCGCCAGCAGCTTTACCCGCCCACTTATCACAGATACGCAGTATTTT.

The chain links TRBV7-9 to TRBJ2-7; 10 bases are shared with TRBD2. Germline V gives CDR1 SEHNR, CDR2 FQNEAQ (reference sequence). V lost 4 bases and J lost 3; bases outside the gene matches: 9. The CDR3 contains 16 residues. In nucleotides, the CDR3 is TGTGCCAGCAGCTCCTCCCTAGCGGGGGAAATCTACGAGCAGTACTTC. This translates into CASSSSLAGEIYEQYF.

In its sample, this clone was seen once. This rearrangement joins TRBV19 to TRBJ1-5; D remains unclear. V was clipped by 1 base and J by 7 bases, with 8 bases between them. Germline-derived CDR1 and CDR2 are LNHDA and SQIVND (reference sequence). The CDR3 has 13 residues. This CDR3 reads CASSIALYQPQHF. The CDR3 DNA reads TGTGCCAGTAGTATAGCCCTCTACCAGCCCCAGCATTTT.

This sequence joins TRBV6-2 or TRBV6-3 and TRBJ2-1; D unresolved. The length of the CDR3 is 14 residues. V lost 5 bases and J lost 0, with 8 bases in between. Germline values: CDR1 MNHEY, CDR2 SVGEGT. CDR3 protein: CASSDRSSYNEQFF. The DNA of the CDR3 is TGTGCCAGCAGTGACCGGAGCTCCTACAATGAGCAGTTCTTC.

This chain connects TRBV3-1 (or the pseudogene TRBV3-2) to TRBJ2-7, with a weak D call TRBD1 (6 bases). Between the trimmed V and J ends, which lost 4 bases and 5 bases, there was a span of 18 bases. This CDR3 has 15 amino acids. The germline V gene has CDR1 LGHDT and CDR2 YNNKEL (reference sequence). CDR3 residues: CASSPWGRLGDEQYF. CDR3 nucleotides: TGTGCCAGCAGCCCCTGGGGGCGGTTGGGCGACGAGCAGTACTTC.

This chain's CDR3 is CASSLERGREQFF. The CDR3 DNA reads TGTGCCAGCAGCTTGGAGCGGGGTCGTGAGCAGTTCTTC. The rearrangement uses TRBV7-2 and TRBJ2-1; 7 nucleotides match TRBD2. The CDR3 sequence is 13 residues long. The junction had 5 bases not matched to a gene; V was cut back by 3 bases and J by 9 bases. Germline V lookup: CDR1 SGHTA, CDR2 FQGNSA.